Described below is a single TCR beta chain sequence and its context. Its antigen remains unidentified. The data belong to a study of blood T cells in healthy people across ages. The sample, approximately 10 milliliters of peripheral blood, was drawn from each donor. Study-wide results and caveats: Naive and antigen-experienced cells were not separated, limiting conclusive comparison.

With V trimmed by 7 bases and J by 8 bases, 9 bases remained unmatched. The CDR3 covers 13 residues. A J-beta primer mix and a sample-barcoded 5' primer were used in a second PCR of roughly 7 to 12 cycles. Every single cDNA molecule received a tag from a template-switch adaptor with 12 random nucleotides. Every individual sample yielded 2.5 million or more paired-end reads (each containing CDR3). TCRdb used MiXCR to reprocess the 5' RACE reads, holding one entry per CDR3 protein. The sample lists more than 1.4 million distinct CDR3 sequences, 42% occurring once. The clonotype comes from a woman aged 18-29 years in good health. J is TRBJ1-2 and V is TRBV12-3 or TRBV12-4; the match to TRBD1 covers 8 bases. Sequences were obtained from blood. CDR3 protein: CASTPTGGGGYTF. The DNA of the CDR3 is TGTGCCAGCACCCCCACAGGGGGAGGGGGCTACACCTTC.